This T cell receptor (beta chain) comes out of a study of blood T cell repertoires in COVID-19. Trimming shortened V by 5 bases and J by 6 bases, and 19 bases separated the two germline ends. Germline CDR1 SGHTA, CDR2 FQGNSA. The CDR3 is 15 residues long. Authors' methods: Amplification of reference gene primers was used by the study to estimate nucleated cell counts. The method was immunoSEQ multiplex PCR; TCRdb's version includes in-frame clones alone and lacks a portion of them. Clone size and the V and J calls come from that table; the DNA yielded D and trimming. Of roughly 260,000 clones in the sample, around 87% were seen once. Participant reports of clinical history set cohort assignment.

Source material: PBMCs or T cells enriched from blood (not recorded which). The sequence was collected from a woman aged 30 to 39 with acute COVID-19. The gene calls are TRBV7-2 and TRBJ1-2, with D tentatively TRBD1 (5 bases). The CDR3, as DNA: TGTGCCAGCAGCCAAAGCAGGGAGGATCCTCATGGCTACACCTTC. Amino acids: CASSQSREDPHGYTF.